The 5 T cell receptor beta chains below were found in one sample sequenced in a study of T cell repertoires in cytomegalovirus infection. These receptors have no known antigen. TCRdb processed the reads anew with MiXCR; each CDR3 protein has one entry. The sample has roughly 49,000 distinct CDR3 sequences, roughly 20% seen once; the top ten hold under 20%. Material: PBMCs, sequenced either directly or after in vitro stimulation (not recorded which). These receptors all stem from a human donor in good health (CMV status not recorded). Some clones in this sample may be carry-over from other donors' samples.

A few counts support this clonotype. The chain links TRBV10-3 to TRBJ1-2, with D perhaps TRBD1 (5 bases). The V gene's germline CDR1 is ENHRY and CDR2 SYGVKD. The CDR3 sequence is 13 residues long. The germline V and J ends were trimmed by 4 bases and 4 bases, with 10 bases remaining between them. CDR3 nucleotides: TGTGCCATCAGTGGCGGGGACGTCTATGGCTACACCTTC. As protein: CAISGGDVYGYTF.

There are many counts of this clonotype. The chain links TRBV12-3 or TRBV12-4 to TRBJ2-1, with a possible D match to TRBD2 (5 bases). V lost 3 bases to trimming and J lost 6 bases, with 6 bases between them. The CDR3 is 12 residues long. CDR3 DNA sequence: TGTGCCAGCAGTTTTGGAGGCAATGAGCAGTTCTTC. Its protein product is CASSFGGNEQFF.

The gene calls are TRBV20-1 and TRBJ2-3, with TRBD2 identical over 7 bases. The CDR3 consists of 16 residues. With V trimmed by 0 bases and J by 7 bases, 13 bases remained unmatched. In germline, CDR1 is DFQATT, CDR2 SNEGSKA (reference sequence). This CDR3 reads CSARDLGGGDSNTQYF. The CDR3 nucleotides are TGCAGTGCTAGAGATCTGGGGGGGGGAGATTCAAATACGCAGTATTTT.

The chain carries TRBV30 and TRBJ2-7; D is uncertain. V lost 0 bases to trimming and J lost 3 bases, with 6 bases between them. The CDR3 sequence is 12 residues long. CDR1 is GTSNPN, CDR2 SVGIG, per germline (reference sequence). This CDR3 reads CAWSVLSYEQYF. CDR3 bases: TGTGCCTGGAGTGTACTCAGCTACGAGCAGTACTTC.

This clonotype occurred a few times. The CDR3 DNA is TGTGCCAGCAGTGCAACGCGGTTAGACGGAAACACCATATATTTT. It specifies CASSATRLDGNTIYF. V usage is TRBV2 and J usage is TRBJ1-3; D gene unclear. The V end was cut by 4 bases, the J end by 4 bases, with 14 bases between. Germline CDR1 and CDR2: SNHLY and FYNNEI. This CDR3 contains 15 residues.